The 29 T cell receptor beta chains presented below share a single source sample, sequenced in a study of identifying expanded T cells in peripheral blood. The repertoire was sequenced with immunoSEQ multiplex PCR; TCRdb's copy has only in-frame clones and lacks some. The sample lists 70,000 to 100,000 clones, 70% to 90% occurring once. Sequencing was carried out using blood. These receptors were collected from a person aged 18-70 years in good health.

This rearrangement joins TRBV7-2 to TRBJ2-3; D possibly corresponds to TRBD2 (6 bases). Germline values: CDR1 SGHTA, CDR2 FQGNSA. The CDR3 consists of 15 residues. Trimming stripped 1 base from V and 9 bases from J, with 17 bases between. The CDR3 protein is CASSLGGGVGSTQYF. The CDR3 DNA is TGTGCCAGCAGCTTAGGGGGCGGGGTGGGCTCAACGCAGTATTTT.

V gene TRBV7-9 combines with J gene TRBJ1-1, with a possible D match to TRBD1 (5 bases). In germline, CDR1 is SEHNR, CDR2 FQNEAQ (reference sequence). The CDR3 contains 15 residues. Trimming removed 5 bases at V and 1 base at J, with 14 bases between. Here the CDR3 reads CASSPLWQGNTEAFF. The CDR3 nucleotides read TGTGCCAGCAGCCCCCTTTGGCAGGGGAACACTGAAGCTTTCTTT.

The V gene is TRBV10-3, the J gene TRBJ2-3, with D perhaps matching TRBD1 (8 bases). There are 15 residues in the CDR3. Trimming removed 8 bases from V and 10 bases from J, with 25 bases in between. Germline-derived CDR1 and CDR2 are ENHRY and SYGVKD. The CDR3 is CAIGSGQGGRDAQYF. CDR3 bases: TGTGCCATCGGGAGTGGACAGGGAGGGCGGGATGCGCAGTATTTT.

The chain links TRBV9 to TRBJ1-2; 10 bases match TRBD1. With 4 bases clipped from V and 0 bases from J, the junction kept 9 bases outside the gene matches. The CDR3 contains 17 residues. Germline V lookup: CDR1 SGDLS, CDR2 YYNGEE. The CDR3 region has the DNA TGTGCCAGCAGCCCCACCGGGACAGGGGATCCTAACTATGGCTACACCTTC. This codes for CASSPTGTGDPNYGYTF.

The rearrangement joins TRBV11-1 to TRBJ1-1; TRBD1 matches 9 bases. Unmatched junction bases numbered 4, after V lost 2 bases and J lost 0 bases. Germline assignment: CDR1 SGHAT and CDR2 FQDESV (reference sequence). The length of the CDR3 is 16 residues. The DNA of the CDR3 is TGTGCCAGCAGCTTACCGGGACAGGGAGTGAACACTGAAGCTTTCTTT. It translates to CASSLPGQGVNTEAFF.

The DNA for the CDR3 is TGTGCCAGCAGTTACTCGAACAGAAATAATGAAAAACTGTTTTTT. Protein: CASSYSNRNNEKLFF. The V and J genes are TRBV6-5 and TRBJ1-4, with unresolved D. The CDR3 contains 15 residues. V gave up 0 bases and J gave up 4 bases, with 9 bases separating them. CDR1 MNHEY and CDR2 SVGAGI come from the germline V gene.

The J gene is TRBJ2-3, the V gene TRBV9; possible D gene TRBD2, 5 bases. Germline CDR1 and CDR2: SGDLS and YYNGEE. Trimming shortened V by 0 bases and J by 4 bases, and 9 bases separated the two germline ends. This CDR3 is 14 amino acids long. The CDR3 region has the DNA TGTGCCAGCAGCGTAGGTGGCGGGCCAGATACGCAGTATTTT. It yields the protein CASSVGGGPDTQYF.

DNA for the CDR3: TGTGCCAGCAGCCAGGGACAGGGTGGCTCACCCCTCCACTTT. This gives the protein CASSQGQGGSPLHF. V gene TRBV13 combines with J gene TRBJ1-6, with 9 bases lining up with TRBD1. Germline V CDR1 and CDR2: PRHDT, FYEKMQ (reference sequence). The V segment lost 5 bases and the J segment 10 bases; nucleotides outside the gene matches: 6. This CDR3 is 14 amino acids long.

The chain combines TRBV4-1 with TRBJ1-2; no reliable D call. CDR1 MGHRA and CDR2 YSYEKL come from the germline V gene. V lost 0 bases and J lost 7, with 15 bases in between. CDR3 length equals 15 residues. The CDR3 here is CASSQDQEPWGGYTF. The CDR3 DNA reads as TGCGCCAGCAGCCAAGATCAGGAGCCCTGGGGTGGCTACACCTTC.

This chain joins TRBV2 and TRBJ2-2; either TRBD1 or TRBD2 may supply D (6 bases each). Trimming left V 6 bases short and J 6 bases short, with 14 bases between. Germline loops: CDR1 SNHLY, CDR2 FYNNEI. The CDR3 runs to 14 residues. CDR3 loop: CASRELGGSGELFF. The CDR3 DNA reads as TGTGCCAGCAGAGAGCTAGGGGGGTCCGGGGAGCTGTTTTTT.

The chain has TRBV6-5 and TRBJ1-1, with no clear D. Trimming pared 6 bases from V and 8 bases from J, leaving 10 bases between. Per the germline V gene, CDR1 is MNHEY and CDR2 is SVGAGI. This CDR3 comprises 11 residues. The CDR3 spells CASSHRREAFF. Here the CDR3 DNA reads TGTGCCAGCAGCCATCGGAGGGAAGCTTTCTTT.

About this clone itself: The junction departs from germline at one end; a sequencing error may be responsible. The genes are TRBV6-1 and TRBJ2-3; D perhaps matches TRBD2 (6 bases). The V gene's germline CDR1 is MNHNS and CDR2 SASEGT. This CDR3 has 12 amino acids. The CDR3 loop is CASSEPPLARRF. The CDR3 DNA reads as TGTGCCAGCAGTGAACCTCCACTAGCCCGAAGGTTT.

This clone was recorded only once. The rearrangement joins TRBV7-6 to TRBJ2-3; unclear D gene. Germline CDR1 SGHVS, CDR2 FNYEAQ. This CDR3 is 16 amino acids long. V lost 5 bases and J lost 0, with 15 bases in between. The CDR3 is CASSPRTATSTDTQYF. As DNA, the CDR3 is TGTGCCAGCAGCCCCCGGACGGCCACTAGCACAGATACGCAGTATTTT.

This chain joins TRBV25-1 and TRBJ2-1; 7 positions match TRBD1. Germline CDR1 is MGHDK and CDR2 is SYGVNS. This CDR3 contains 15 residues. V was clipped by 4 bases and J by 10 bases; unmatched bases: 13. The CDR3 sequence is CASSGTGLARVEQFF. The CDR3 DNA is TGTGCCAGCAGTGGGACAGGCCTAGCCCGAGTAGAGCAGTTCTTC.

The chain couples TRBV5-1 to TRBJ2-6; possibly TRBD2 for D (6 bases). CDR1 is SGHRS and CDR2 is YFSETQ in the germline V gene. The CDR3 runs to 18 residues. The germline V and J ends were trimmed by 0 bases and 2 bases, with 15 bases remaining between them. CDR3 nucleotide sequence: TGCGCCAGCAGCTTGGTGGAACGGGGGTTGGCTGGGGCCAACGTCCTGACTTTC. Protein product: CASSLVERGLAGANVLTF.

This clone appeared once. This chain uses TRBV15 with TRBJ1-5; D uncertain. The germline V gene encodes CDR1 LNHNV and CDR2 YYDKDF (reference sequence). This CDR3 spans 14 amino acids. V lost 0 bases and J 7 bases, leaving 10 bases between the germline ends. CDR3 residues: CATSRDRTSQPQHF. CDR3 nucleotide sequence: TGTGCCACCAGCAGAGACCGGACTTCGCAGCCCCAGCATTTT.

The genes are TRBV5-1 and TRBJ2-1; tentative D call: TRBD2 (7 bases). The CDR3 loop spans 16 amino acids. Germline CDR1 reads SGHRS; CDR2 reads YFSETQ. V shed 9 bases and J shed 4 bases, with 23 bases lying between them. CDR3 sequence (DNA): TGCGCCACTTCCCTTAAGGAGGGGGGGGCTTACAATGAGCAGTTCTTC. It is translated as CATSLKEGGAYNEQFF.

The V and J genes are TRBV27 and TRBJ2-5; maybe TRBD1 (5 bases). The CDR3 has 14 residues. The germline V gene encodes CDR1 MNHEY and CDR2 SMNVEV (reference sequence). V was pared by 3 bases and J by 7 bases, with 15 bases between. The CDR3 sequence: CASSFDSHLGTQYF. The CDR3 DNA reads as TGTGCCAGCAGTTTTGACAGCCACCTGGGGACCCAGTACTTC.

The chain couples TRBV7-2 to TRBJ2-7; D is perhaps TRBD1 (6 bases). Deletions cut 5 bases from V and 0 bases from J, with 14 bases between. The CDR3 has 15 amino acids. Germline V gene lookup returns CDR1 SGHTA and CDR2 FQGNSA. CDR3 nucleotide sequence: TGTGCCAGCAGCGCGGACAGTTACTCCTCCTACGAGCAGTACTTC. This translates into CASSADSYSSYEQYF.

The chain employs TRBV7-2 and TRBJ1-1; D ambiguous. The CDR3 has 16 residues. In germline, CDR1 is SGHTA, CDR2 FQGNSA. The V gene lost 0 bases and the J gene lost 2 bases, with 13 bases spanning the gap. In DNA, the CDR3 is TGTGCCAGCAGCTTAGCGCGGCAGTATCTAAACACTGAAGCTTTCTTT. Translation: CASSLARQYLNTEAFF.

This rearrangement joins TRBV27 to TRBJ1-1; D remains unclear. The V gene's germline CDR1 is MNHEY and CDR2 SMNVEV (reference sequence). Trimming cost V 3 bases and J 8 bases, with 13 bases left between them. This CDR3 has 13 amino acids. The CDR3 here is CASSFTSWGEAFF. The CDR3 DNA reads TGTGCCAGCAGTTTTACCTCCTGGGGAGAAGCTTTCTTT.

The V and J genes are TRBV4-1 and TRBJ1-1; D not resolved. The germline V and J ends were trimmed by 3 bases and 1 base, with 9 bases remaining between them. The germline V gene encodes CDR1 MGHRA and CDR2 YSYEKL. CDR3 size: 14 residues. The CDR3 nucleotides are TGCGCCAGCAGCCAGAGGACGGGGAACACTGAAGCTTTCTTT. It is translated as CASSQRTGNTEAFF.

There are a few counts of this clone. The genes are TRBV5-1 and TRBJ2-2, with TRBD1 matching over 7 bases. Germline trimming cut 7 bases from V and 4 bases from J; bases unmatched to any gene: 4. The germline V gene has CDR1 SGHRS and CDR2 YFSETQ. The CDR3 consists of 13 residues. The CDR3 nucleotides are TGCGCCAGCGCAACAGGGGCCACCGGGGAGCTGTTTTTT. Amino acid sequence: CASATGATGELFF.

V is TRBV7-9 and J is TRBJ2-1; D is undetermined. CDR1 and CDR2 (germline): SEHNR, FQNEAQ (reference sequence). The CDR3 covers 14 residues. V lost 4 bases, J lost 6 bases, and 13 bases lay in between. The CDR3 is CASSSPGSGNEQFF. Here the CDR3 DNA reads TGTGCCAGCAGCTCCCCCGGTAGTGGCAATGAGCAGTTCTTC. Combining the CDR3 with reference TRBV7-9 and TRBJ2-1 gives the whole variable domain DTGVSQNPRHKITKRGQNVTFRCDPISEHNRLYWYRQTLGQGPEFLTYFQNEAQLEKSRLLSDRFSAERPKGSFSTLEIQRTEQGDSAMYLCASSSPGSGNEQFFGPGTRLTVL.

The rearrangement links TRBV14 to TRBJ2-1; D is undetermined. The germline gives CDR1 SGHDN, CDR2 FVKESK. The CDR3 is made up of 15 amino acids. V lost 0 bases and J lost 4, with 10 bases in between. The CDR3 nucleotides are TGTGCCAGCAGCCAAGACACGGTTTATTACAATGAGCAGTTCTTC. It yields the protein CASSQDTVYYNEQFF.

CDR3 loop: CASSPTFSPTGSNYGYTF. CDR3 nucleotides: TGTGCCAGCAGCCCAACTTTTTCCCCTACGGGGTCTAACTATGGCTACACCTTC. This chain uses TRBV11-1 with TRBJ1-2, with D uncertain. The CDR3 has 18 amino acids. CDR1 and CDR2 from the germline V gene are SGHAT and FQDESV (reference sequence). V dropped 5 bases and J dropped 0 bases, with 22 bases sitting between them.

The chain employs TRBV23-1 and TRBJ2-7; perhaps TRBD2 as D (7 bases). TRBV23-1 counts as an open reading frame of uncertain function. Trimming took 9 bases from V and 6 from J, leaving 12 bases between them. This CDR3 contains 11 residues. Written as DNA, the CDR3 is TGCGCCAGAACAGGGAGGGGCGAGCAGTACTTC. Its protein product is CARTGRGEQYF.

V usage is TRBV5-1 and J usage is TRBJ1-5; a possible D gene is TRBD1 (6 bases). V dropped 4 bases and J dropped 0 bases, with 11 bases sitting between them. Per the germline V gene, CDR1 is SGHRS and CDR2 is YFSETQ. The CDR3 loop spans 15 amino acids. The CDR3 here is CASSRDNPSNQPQHF. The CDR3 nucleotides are TGCGCCAGCAGCCGGGACAATCCTAGCAATCAGCCCCAGCATTTT.

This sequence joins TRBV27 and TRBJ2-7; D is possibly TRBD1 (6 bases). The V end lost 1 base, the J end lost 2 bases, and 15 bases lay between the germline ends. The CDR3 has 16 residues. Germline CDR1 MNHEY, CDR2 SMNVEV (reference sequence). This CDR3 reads CASSLFLGDRTYEQYF. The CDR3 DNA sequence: TGTGCCAGCAGTTTATTCCTGGGTGACAGGACCTACGAGCAGTACTTC.